This paragraph covers one T cell receptor (beta chain) sequence. This clone came up once. There is no known antigen for this receptor. No qualities accompany the bases; no much larger clone lies one base away. Patients with autoimmune disease history or receiving systemic immunosuppression were excluded from the trial. Peripheral blood for TCR sequencing was collected from all dose cohorts at baseline, on cycle 4 day 1, and on cycle 7 day 1. Samples came from an open-label, multicenter, first-in-human phase I dose-escalation trial of ivuxolimab. Adults with locally advanced or metastatic head and neck squamous cell, hepatocellular, melanoma or renal cell carcinoma were enrolled in the trial. Before TCR sequencing, CD4+ T cells and CD8+ T cells were sorted from peripheral blood as separate populations. This sample is part of a study of OX40 agonist ivuxolimab in advanced cancers. Some background on the complete study: Ivuxolimab was a fully human IgG2 agonistic monoclonal antibody targeting the costimulatory receptor OX40 (CD134). Partial responses occurred in three dose-escalation patients, of whom one had hepatocellular carcinoma and two had cutaneous melanoma. The dose-escalation cohort was about 86% male with a mean age of approximately 60 years, ranging from about 20 to 85. Among the approximately 50 dose-escalation patients, 19 had hepatocellular carcinoma, some 15 melanoma, 9 renal cell carcinoma and 9 head and neck cancer. The paper reports the monotherapy dose-escalation portion (N ≈ 50 patients) of the phase I ivuxolimab trial. Intravenous ivuxolimab was administered to patients every 2 weeks at six dose levels: 0.01, 0.1, 0.3, 1.5, 3 and 10 mg/kg. Prior anti-PD-1, anti-PD-L1 or anti-CTLA-4 therapy was permitted, and checkpoint inhibitors had been received by less than 45% of dose-escalation patients. The point of sequencing TCRbeta in the periphery was to test whether ivuxolimab changed TCR sequence diversity and drove clonal T-cell expansion. Study-wide findings and limitations: The antigen specificity of the peripheral T cells that underwent clonal expansion was not determined. Low levels of normalized T-cell clonal expansion were also seen in some patients who did not respond. On average, CD8+ T cells showed more expanded clones than CD4+ T cells after ivuxolimab. In the 0.1-3.0 mg/kg groups, partial responders had among the lowest normalized peripheral clonal expansion, particularly in CD8+ T cells. At doses from 0.1 to 3.0 mg/kg, clonal expansion was seen in both CD4+ and CD8+ blood T cells between baseline and week 6.

To sequence the TCRbeta CDR3 region, genomic DNA was isolated from the sorted cells. The immunoSEQ Assay was used to sequence the TCRbeta CDR3 regions. This is the immuneACCESS table as TCRdb keeps it, with only in-frame sequences that have V and J called. A part of the clones is gone; compared with another copy, unresolved V genes explain less than half, and the rest is unexplained. Present in this sample are about 80,000 clones, 80% to 95% of which were seen just once. Approximately 0.32% of the sample is held by the ten biggest clonotypes. The sequences come from CD4+ or CD8+ T cells sorted from blood, collected in a trial of the OX40 agonist ivuxolimab. The receptor's source is an adult with an advanced solid tumor such as melanoma, head and neck, liver or kidney cancer.

The CDR3 region reads CASSRAGDTGELFF. The DNA reads TGTGCCAGCAGTCGGGCAGGGGACACCGGGGAGCTGTTTTTT. The rearranged chain carries TRBV9 and TRBJ2-2; TRBD1 is perhaps the D gene, given 6 matching bases. Trimming at the junction amounts to 5 bases on V and 3 bases on J, and the germline ends lie 11 bases apart. From a lookup of the germline V gene, CDR1 and CDR2 are SGDLS and YYNGEE. Reading from cysteine to phenylalanine, the CDR3 counts 14 amino acids. Just CDR3 DNA is preserved here, 42 bases in frame from base 1.